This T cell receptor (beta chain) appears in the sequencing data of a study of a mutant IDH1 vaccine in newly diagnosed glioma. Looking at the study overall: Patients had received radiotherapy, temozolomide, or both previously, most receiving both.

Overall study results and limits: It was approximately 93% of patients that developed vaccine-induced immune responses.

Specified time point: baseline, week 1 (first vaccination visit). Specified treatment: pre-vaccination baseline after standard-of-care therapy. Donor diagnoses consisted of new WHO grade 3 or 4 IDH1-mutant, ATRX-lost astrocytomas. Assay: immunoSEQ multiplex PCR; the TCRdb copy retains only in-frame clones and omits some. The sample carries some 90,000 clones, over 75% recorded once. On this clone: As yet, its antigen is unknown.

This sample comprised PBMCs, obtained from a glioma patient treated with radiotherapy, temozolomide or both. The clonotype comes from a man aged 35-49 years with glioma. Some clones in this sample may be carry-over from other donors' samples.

As DNA, the CDR3 is TGTGCCTGGAGCGCCCTGGGGGATTATGGCTACACCTTC. The encoded protein is CAWSALGDYGYTF. The chain links TRBV30 to TRBJ1-2, with D perhaps TRBD1 (5 bases). V lost 3 bases to trimming and J lost 5 bases, with 13 bases between them. This CDR3 has 13 amino acids. Germline V CDR1 and CDR2: GTSNPN, SVGIG (reference sequence).